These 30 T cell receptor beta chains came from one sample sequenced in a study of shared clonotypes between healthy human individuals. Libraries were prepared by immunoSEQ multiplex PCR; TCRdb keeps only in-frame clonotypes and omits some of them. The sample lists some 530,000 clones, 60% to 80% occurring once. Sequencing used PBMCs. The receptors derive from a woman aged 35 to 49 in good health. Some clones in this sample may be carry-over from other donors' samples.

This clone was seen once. The CDR3 bases are TGTGCCAGCAGTGGGGACAGGGGGTCTGGGTATGAGCAGTTCTTC. This gives the protein CASSGDRGSGYEQFF. The genes are TRBV25-1 and TRBJ2-1, with 11 positions matching TRBD1. Germline CDR1 and CDR2: MGHDK and SYGVNS. The CDR3 extends over 15 amino acids. V was clipped by 4 bases and J by 8 bases; unmatched bases: 7.

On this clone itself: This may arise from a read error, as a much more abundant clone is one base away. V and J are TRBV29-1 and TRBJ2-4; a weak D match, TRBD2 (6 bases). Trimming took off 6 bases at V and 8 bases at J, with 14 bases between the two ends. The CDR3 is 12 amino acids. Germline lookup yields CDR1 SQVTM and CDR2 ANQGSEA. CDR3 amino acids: CSVGPTGDIQYF. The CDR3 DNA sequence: TGCAGCGTAGGGCCTACGGGGGACATTCAGTACTTC.

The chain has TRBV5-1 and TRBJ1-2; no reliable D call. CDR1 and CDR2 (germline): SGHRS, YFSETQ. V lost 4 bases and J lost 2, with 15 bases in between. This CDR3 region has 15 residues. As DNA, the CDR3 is TGCGCCAGCAGCACCCAGGACCGTTCGAACTATGGCTACACCTTC. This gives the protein CASSTQDRSNYGYTF. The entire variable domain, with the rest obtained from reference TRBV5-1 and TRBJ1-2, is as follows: KAGVTQTPRYLIKTRGQQVTLSCSPISGHRSVSWYQQTPGQGLQFLFEYFSETQRNKGNFPGRFSGRQFSNSRSEMNVSTLELGDSALYLCASSTQDRSNYGYTFGSGTRLTVV.

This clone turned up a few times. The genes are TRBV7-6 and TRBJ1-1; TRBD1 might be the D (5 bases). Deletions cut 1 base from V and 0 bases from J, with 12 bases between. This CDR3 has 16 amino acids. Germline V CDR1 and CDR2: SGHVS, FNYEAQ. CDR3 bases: TGTGCCAGCAGCTTAGATCTGGGGACCATGAACACTGAAGCTTTCTTT. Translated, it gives CASSLDLGTMNTEAFF.

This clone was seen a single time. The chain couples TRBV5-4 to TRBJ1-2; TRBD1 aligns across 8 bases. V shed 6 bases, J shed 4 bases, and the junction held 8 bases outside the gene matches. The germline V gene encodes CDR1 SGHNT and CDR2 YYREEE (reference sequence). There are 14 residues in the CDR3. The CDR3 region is CASTTFGQGYGYTF. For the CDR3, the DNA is TGTGCCAGCACCACATTTGGACAGGGCTATGGCTACACCTTC.

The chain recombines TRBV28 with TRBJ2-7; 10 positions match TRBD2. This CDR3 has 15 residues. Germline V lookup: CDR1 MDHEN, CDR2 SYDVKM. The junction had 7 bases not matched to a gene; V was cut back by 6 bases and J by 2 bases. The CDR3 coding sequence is TGTGCCAGCAGGCCAGCGGGAGGGTCAACCTACGAGCAGTACTTC. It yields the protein CASRPAGGSTYEQYF.

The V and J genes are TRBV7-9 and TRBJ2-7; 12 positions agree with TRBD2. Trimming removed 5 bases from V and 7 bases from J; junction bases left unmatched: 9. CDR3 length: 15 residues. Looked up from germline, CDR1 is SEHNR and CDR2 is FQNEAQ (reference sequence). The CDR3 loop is CASSVLAGGVAEQYF. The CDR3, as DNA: TGTGCCAGCAGCGTACTAGCGGGAGGAGTGGCAGAGCAGTACTTC.

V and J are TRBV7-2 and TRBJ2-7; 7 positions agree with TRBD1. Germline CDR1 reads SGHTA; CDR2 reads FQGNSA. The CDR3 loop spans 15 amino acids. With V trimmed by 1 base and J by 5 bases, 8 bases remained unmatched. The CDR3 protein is CASSLDARGIDEQYF. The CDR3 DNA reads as TGTGCCAGCAGCTTAGATGCCAGGGGGATCGACGAGCAGTACTTC.

Here the CDR3 DNA reads TGTGCCAGCAGTTTTCCAGGTCCCACCGGGGAGCTGTTTTTT. Its translation: CASSFPGPTGELFF. The chain links TRBV28 to TRBJ2-2; D not resolved. V lost 3 bases, J lost 4 bases, and 9 bases lay in between. The CDR3 covers 14 residues. Germline loops: CDR1 MDHEN, CDR2 SYDVKM.

CDR3 nucleotides: TGCGCCAGCAGCCCGGGAGGATCAGAAACTGAAGCTTTCTTT. Translating gives CASSPGGSETEAFF. The chain carries TRBV5-1 and TRBJ1-1; D gene unclear. This CDR3 is built from 14 residues. Per germline, CDR1 SGHRS and CDR2 YFSETQ. Trimming removed 4 bases at V and 5 bases at J, with 15 bases between.

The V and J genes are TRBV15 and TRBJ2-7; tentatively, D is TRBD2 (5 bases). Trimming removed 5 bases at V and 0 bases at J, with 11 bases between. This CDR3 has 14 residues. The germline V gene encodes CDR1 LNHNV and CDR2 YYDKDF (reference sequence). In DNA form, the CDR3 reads TGTGCCACCAGCGACGGACTGAGCTCCTACGAGCAGTACTTC. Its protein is CATSDGLSSYEQYF. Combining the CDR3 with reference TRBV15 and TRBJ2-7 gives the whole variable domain DAMVIQNPRYQVTQFGKPVTLSCSQTLNHNVMYWYQQKSSQAPKLLFHYYDKDFNNEADTPDNFQSRRPNTSFCFLDIRSPGLGDTAMYLCATSDGLSSYEQYFGPGTRLTVT.

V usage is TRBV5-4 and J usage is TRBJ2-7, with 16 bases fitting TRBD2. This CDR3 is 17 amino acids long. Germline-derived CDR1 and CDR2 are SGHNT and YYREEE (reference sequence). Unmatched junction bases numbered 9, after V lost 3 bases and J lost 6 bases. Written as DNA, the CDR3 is TGTGCCAGCAGCTCCGGGACTAGCGGGAGGGCCGGTAGCGAGCAGTACTTC. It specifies CASSSGTSGRAGSEQYF.

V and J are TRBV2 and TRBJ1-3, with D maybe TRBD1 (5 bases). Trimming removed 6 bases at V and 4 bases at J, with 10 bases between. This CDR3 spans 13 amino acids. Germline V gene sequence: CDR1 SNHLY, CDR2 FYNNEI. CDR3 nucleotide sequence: TGTGCCAGCAGCGCAGGGTTGGGAAACACCATATATTTT. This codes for CASSAGLGNTIYF.

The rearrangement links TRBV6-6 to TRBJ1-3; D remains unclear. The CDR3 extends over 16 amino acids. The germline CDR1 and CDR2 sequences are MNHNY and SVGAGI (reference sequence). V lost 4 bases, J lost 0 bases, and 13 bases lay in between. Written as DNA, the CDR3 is TGTGCCAGCAGTTTTGGGAGTACACCCTCTGGAAACACCATATATTTT. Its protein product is CASSFGSTPSGNTIYF.

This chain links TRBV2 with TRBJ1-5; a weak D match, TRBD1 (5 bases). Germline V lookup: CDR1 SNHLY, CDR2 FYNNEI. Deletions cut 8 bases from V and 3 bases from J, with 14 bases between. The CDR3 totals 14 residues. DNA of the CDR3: TGTGCCAGCTCGACTGGGGGAACCAATCAGCCCCAGCATTTT. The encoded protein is CASSTGGTNQPQHF. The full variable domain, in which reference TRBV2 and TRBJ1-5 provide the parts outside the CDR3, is EPEVTQTPSHQVTQMGQEVILRCVPISNHLYFYWYRQILGQKVEFLVSFYNNEISEKSEIFDDQFSVERPDGSNFTLKIRSTKLEDSAMYFCASSTGGTNQPQHFGDGTRLSIL.

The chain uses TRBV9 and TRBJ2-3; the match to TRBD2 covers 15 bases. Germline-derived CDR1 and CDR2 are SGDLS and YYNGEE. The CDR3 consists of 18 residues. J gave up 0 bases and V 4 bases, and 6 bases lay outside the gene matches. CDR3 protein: CASSLRTSGRASTDTQYF. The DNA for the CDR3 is TGTGCCAGCAGCTTGAGGACTAGCGGGAGGGCCAGCACAGATACGCAGTATTTT.

The chain's CDR3 is CATSRRLSTDTQYF. CDR3 DNA sequence: TGTGCCACCAGCAGGCGTCTTAGCACAGATACGCAGTATTTT. V is TRBV15 and J is TRBJ2-3, with D unclear. The V and J ends lost 3 bases and 0 bases respectively, with 7 bases between them. Germline V gene sequence: CDR1 LNHNV, CDR2 YYDKDF (reference sequence). This CDR3 is built from 14 residues.

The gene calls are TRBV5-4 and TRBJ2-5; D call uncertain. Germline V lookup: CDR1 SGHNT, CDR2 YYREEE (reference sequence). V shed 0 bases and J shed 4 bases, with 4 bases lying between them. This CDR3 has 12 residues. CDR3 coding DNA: TGTGCCAGCAGCTTGGACAGAGAGACCCAGTACTTC. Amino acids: CASSLDRETQYF.

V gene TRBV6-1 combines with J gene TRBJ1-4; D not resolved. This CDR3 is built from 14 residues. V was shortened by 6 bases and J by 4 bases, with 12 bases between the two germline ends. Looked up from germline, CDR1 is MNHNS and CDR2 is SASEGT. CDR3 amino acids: CASSSGQDNEKLFF. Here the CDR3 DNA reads TGTGCCAGCAGCTCTGGGCAGGATAATGAAAAACTGTTTTTT.

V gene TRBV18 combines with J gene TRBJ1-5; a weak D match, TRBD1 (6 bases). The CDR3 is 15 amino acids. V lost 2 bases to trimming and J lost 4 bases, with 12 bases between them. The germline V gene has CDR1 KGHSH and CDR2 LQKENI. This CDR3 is CASSPRGARNQPQHF. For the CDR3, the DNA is TGTGCCAGCTCACCAAGGGGGGCGAGGAATCAGCCCCAGCATTTT.

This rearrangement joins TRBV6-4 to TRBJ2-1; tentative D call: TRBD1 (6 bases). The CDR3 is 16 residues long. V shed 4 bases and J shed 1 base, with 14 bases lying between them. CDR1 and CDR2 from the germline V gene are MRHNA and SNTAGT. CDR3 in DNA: TGTGCCAGCAGTGGATCCACAGGGCGTTCCTACAATGAGCAGTTCTTC. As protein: CASSGSTGRSYNEQFF.

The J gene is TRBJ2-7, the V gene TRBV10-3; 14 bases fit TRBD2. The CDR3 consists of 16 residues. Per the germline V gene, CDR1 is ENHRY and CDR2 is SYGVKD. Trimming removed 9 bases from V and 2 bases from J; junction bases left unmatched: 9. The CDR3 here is CAITTSGRASTYEQYF. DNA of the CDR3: TGTGCCATTACGACTAGCGGGAGGGCCTCAACCTACGAGCAGTACTTC.

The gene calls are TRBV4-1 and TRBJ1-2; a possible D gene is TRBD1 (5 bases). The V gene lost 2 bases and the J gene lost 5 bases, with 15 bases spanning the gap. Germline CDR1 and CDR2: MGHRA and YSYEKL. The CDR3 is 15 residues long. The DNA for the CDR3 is TGCGCCAGCAGCCAATCAGGGACTGACTATTATGGCTACACCTTC. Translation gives CASSQSGTDYYGYTF.

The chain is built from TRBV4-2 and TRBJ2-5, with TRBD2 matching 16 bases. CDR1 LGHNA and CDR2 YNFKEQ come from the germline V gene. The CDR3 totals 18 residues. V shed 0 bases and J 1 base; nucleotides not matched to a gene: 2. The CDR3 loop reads CASSQEGLAGGIQETQYF. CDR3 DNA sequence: TGTGCCAGCAGCCAAGAGGGACTAGCGGGAGGGATCCAAGAGACCCAGTACTTC.

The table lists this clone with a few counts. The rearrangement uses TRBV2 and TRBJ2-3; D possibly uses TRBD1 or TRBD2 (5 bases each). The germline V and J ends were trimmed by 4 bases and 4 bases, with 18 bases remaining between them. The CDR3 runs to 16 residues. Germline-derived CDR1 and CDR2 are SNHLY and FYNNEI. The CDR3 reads CASSGGAGTVADTQYF. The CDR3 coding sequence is TGTGCCAGCAGTGGGGGAGCAGGGACGGTTGCAGATACGCAGTATTTT.

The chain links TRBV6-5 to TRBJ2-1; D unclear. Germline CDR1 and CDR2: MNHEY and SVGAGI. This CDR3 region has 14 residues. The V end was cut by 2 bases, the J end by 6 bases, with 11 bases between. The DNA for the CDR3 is TGTGCCAGCAGTTACAAGGATAGAAGCAATGAGCAGTTCTTC. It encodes CASSYKDRSNEQFF.

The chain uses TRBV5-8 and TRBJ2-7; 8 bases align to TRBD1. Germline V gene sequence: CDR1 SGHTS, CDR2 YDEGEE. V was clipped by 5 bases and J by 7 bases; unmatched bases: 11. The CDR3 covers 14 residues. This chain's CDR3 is CASRRGQAYGEQYF. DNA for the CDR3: TGTGCCAGCAGGCGGGGACAGGCTTACGGAGAGCAGTACTTC.

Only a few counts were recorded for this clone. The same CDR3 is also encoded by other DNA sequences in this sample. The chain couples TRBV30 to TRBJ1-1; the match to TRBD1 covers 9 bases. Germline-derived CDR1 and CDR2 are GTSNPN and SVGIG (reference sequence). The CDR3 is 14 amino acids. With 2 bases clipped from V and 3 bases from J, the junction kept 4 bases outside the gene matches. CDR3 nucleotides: TGTGCCTGGAGTCGGACAGGGGTTCACACTGAAGCTTTCTTT. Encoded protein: CAWSRTGVHTEAFF.

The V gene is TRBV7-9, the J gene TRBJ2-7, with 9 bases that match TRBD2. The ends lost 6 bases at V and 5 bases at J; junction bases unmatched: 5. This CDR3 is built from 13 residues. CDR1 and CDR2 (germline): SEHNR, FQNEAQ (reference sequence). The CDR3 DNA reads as TGTGCCAGCAGTGGACTAGCGAATGACGAGCAGTACTTC. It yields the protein CASSGLANDEQYF.

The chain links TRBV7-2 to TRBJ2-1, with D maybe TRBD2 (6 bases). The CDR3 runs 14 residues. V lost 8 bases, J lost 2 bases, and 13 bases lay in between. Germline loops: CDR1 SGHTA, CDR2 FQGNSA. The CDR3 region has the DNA TGTGCCAGCTTCTTGAGCGGGCCCTACAATGAGCAGTTCTTC. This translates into CASFLSGPYNEQFF. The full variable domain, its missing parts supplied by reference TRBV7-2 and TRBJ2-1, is GAGVSQSPSNKVTEKGKDVELRCDPISGHTALYWYRQSLGQGLEFLIYFQGNSAPDKSGLPSDRFSAERTGGSVSTLTIQRTQQEDSAVYLCASFLSGPYNEQFFGPGTRLTVL.